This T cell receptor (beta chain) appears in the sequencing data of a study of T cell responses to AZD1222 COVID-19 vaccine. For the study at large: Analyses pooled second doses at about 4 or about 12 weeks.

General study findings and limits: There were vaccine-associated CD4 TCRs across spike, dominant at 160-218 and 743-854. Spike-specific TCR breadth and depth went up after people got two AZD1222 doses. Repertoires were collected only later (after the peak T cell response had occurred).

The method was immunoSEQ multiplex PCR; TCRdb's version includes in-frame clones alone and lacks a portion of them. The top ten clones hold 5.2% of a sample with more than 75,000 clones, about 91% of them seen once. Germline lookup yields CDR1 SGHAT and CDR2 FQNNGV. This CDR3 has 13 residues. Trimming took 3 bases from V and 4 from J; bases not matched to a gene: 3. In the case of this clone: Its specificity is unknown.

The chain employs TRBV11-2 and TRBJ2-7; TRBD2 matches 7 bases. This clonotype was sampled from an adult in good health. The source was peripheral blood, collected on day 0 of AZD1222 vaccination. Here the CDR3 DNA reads TGTGCCAGCAGCTTTGCGGGAGAGTACGAGCAGTACTTC. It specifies CASSFAGEYEQYF.